A selection of T cell receptor beta chains follows, all from one sample in a study of blood T cell repertoires in COVID-19. TCRdb's table, derived via immunoSEQ multiplex PCR, lists solely in-frame clones and lacks some. The sample holds about 150,000 clones, 83% seen once. The material sequenced was peripheral blood. Every receptor here comes from a woman in her fifties or sixties with COVID-19, enrolled during active disease. Each CDR3 is given with its conserved first and last residue. The D gene is left open where the match is weak. Only some rows state a clone size, as once, few, many or a class for expanded clones.

abundance: .; j_gene: TRBJ2-3; v_gene: TRBV27; d_gene: .; CDR3aa: CASSDFAGAITDTQYF; CDR3nt: TGTGCCAGCAGTGACTTCGCGGGGGCCATCACAGATACGCAGTATTTT
abundance: once; j_gene: TRBJ2-3; v_gene: TRBV3-1/TRBV3-2; d_gene: .; CDR3aa: CASSQDALAGLISSDTQYF; CDR3nt: TGTGCCAGCAGCCAAGATGCCCTCGCGGGGCTGATTAGTAGCGATACGCAGTATTTT
abundance: .; j_gene: TRBJ1-4; v_gene: TRBV5-4; d_gene: TRBD1; CDR3aa: CASKGGTGNEKLFF; CDR3nt: TGTGCCAGCAAGGGCGGGACAGGCAATGAAAAACTGTTTTTT
abundance: .; j_gene: TRBJ2-5; v_gene: TRBV19; d_gene: TRBD2; CDR3aa: CATRTSGIETQYF; CDR3nt: TGTGCCACCAGGACTAGCGGGATAGAGACCCAGTACTTC
abundance: .; j_gene: TRBJ1-2; v_gene: TRBV5-1; d_gene: TRBD1; CDR3aa: CASRPDTGTGKGYTF; CDR3nt: TGCGCCAGCAGGCCCGATACCGGGACAGGGAAGGGCTACACCTTC
abundance: once; j_gene: TRBJ1-4; v_gene: TRBV15; d_gene: .; CDR3aa: CATSRAIGKGDEKLFF; CDR3nt: TGTGCCACCAGCAGGGCCATCGGGAAGGGGGATGAAAAACTGTTTTTT
abundance: .; j_gene: TRBJ1-3; v_gene: TRBV6-6; d_gene: TRBD1; CDR3aa: CASSPLVPGRGSGNTIYF; CDR3nt: TGTGCCAGCAGTCCCCTGGTCCCCGGCAGGGGGTCTGGAAACACCATATATTTT
abundance: once; j_gene: TRBJ2-1; v_gene: TRBV13; d_gene: .; CDR3aa: CASSRRNEQFF; CDR3nt: TGTGCCAGCAGCCGGCGGAATGAGCAGTTCTTC
abundance: .; j_gene: TRBJ1-3; v_gene: TRBV18; d_gene: .; CDR3aa: CASSPWTAGGENTIYF; CDR3nt: TGTGCCAGCTCGCCTTGGACAGCCGGGGGGGAAAACACCATATATTTT
abundance: .; j_gene: TRBJ1-2; v_gene: TRBV7-2; d_gene: .; CDR3aa: CASSQRGGDYGYTF; CDR3nt: TGTGCCAGCAGCCAACGGGGCGGGGACTATGGCTACACCTTC
abundance: .; j_gene: TRBJ2-2; v_gene: TRBV5-1; d_gene: TRBD1; CDR3aa: CASSSGTGQTGELFF; CDR3nt: TGCGCCAGCAGCTCCGGGACAGGGCAAACCGGGGAGCTGTTTTTT
abundance: once; j_gene: TRBJ1-6; v_gene: TRBV30; d_gene: TRBD1; CDR3aa: CAQTAGQGSSPLHF; CDR3nt: TGTGCCCAGACGGCGGGACAGGGAAGCTCACCCCTCCACTTT
abundance: .; j_gene: TRBJ1-1; v_gene: TRBV18; d_gene: TRBD1; CDR3aa: CASSQGQGSTEAFF; CDR3nt: TGTGCCAGCTCTCAAGGACAGGGGAGCACTGAAGCTTTCTTT
abundance: .; j_gene: TRBJ2-2; v_gene: TRBV7-3; d_gene: TRBD1; CDR3aa: CASREGATGELFF; CDR3nt: TGTGCCAGCAGAGAGGGGGCGACCGGGGAGCTGTTTTTT
abundance: many; j_gene: TRBJ1-1; v_gene: TRBV7-9; d_gene: TRBD1; CDR3aa: CASSSPFTGGSFEAFF; CDR3nt: TGTGCCAGCAGCTCCCCATTTACAGGGGGCTCTTTTGAAGCTTTCTTT
abundance: .; j_gene: TRBJ2-1; v_gene: TRBV2; d_gene: .; CDR3aa: CASSQGTYNEQFF; CDR3nt: TGTGCCAGCAGTCAGGGAACCTACAATGAGCAGTTCTTC
abundance: .; j_gene: TRBJ1-5; v_gene: TRBV19; d_gene: .; CDR3aa: CASSIWGKPQHF; CDR3nt: TGTGCCAGTAGTATTTGGGGCAAGCCCCAGCATTTT
abundance: .; j_gene: TRBJ2-1; v_gene: TRBV6-6; d_gene: TRBD2; CDR3aa: CASRDPQRGGYNEQFF; CDR3nt: TGTGCCAGCAGGGACCCCCAGCGGGGTGGGTACAATGAGCAGTTCTTC
abundance: .; j_gene: TRBJ1-2; v_gene: TRBV5-5; d_gene: .; CDR3aa: CASSLGGLGYTF; CDR3nt: TGTGCCAGCAGCTTGGGGGGGCTAGGCTACACCTTC
abundance: .; j_gene: TRBJ2-2; v_gene: TRBV7-2; d_gene: TRBD1; CDR3aa: CASSLGGQGGTGELFF; CDR3nt: TGTGCCAGCAGCTTAGGGGGACAGGGGGGCACCGGGGAGCTGTTTTTT
abundance: few; j_gene: TRBJ1-3; v_gene: TRBV5-4; d_gene: TRBD1; CDR3aa: CASSLGQGDGNTIYF; CDR3nt: TGTGCCAGCAGCTTGGGACAGGGCGACGGAAACACCATATATTTT
abundance: .; j_gene: TRBJ1-5; v_gene: TRBV2; d_gene: .; CDR3aa: CASRPARGGNQPQHF; CDR3nt: TGTGCCAGCAGGCCAGCCAGGGGCGGGAATCAGCCCCAGCATTTT
abundance: .; j_gene: TRBJ1-5; v_gene: TRBV5-6; d_gene: TRBD1; CDR3aa: CASSRQGEGQPQHF; CDR3nt: TGTGCCAGCAGCCGACAGGGTGAGGGTCAGCCCCAGCATTTT
abundance: .; j_gene: TRBJ1-1; v_gene: TRBV4-1; d_gene: .; CDR3aa: CASSQGVRSTEAFF; CDR3nt: TGCGCCAGCAGCCAAGGTGTAAGGAGTACTGAAGCTTTCTTT
abundance: .; j_gene: TRBJ1-2; v_gene: TRBV3-1/TRBV3-2; d_gene: .; CDR3aa: CASSPQEGFFNYGYTF; CDR3nt: TGTGCCAGCAGCCCTCAGGAAGGCTTTTTTAACTATGGCTACACCTTC
abundance: .; j_gene: TRBJ1-1; v_gene: TRBV2; d_gene: TRBD1; CDR3aa: CASSPGTGGTEAFF; CDR3nt: TGTGCCAGCAGTCCTGGGACAGGGGGCACTGAAGCTTTCTTT
abundance: once; j_gene: TRBJ2-7; v_gene: TRBV19; d_gene: TRBD2; CDR3aa: CASSDRLAVHGEQYF; CDR3nt: TGTGCCAGTAGTGACCGACTAGCGGTCCATGGGGAGCAGTACTTC
abundance: .; j_gene: TRBJ2-7; v_gene: TRBV6-1; d_gene: .; CDR3aa: CASSEGGGNQYF; CDR3nt: TGTGCCAGCAGTGAAGGGGGCGGGAACCAGTACTTC
abundance: .; j_gene: TRBJ2-7; v_gene: TRBV7-2; d_gene: TRBD2; CDR3aa: CASSRSAGGSYEQYF; CDR3nt: TGTGCCAGCAGCCGTAGTGCGGGAGGGTCCTACGAGCAGTACTTC
abundance: few; j_gene: TRBJ1-2; v_gene: TRBV5-1; d_gene: TRBD1; CDR3aa: CASRIAGTGANYGYTF; CDR3nt: TGCGCCAGCAGAATCGCCGGGACAGGGGCAAACTATGGCTACACCTTC
abundance: .; j_gene: TRBJ2-1; v_gene: TRBV6-5; d_gene: TRBD2; CDR3aa: CASSDRGRARDEQFF; CDR3nt: TGTGCCAGCAGCGACCGCGGGAGGGCCCGCGATGAGCAGTTCTTC
abundance: .; j_gene: TRBJ2-1; v_gene: TRBV6-5; d_gene: TRBD2; CDR3aa: CASKGLAGNEQFF; CDR3nt: TGTGCCAGCAAGGGACTAGCTGGGAATGAGCAGTTCTTC
abundance: .; j_gene: TRBJ1-2; v_gene: TRBV29-1; d_gene: .; CDR3aa: CSTLIQGGRYGYTF; CDR3nt: TGCAGCACGCTGATACAGGGTGGACGCTATGGCTACACCTTC
abundance: .; j_gene: TRBJ1-3; v_gene: TRBV27; d_gene: TRBD1; CDR3aa: CASSGTGAGNTIYF; CDR3nt: TGTGCCAGCAGCGGGACAGGGGCAGGAAACACCATATATTTT
abundance: .; j_gene: TRBJ1-6; v_gene: TRBV19; d_gene: .; CDR3aa: CASSDLGASSYNSPLHF; CDR3nt: TGTGCCAGTAGTGATCTGGGGGCGAGCTCCTATAATTCACCCCTCCACTTT
abundance: once; j_gene: TRBJ1-5; v_gene: TRBV2; d_gene: .; CDR3aa: CASRGEWDQPQHF; CDR3nt: TGTGCCAGCAGAGGAGAATGGGATCAGCCCCAGCATTTT
abundance: .; j_gene: TRBJ1-2; v_gene: TRBV19; d_gene: .; CDR3aa: CASGAQGTGDGYTF; CDR3nt: TGTGCCAGTGGGGCTCAGGGGACCGGGGATGGCTACACCTTC
abundance: .; j_gene: TRBJ2-1; v_gene: TRBV12-3/TRBV12-4; d_gene: TRBD2; CDR3aa: CASSRAGVEQFF; CDR3nt: TGTGCCAGCAGTCGAGCGGGAGTGGAGCAGTTCTTC
abundance: .; j_gene: TRBJ2-5; v_gene: TRBV5-1; d_gene: .; CDR3aa: CASSLTGRMETQYF; CDR3nt: TGCGCCAGCAGCCTGACAGGGAGGATGGAGACCCAGTACTTC
abundance: once; j_gene: TRBJ2-1; v_gene: TRBV15; d_gene: TRBD2; CDR3aa: CATSRAAGGKFF; CDR3nt: TGTGCCACCAGCAGAGCTGCGGGAGGGAAGTTCTTC
abundance: .; j_gene: TRBJ1-3; v_gene: TRBV6-4; d_gene: .; CDR3aa: CASSGRKQGLGGNTIYF; CDR3nt: TGTGCCAGCAGTGGACGAAAACAGGGTCTCGGTGGAAACACCATATATTTT
abundance: few; j_gene: TRBJ1-1; v_gene: TRBV5-5; d_gene: .; CDR3aa: CASSSGQGEAFF; CDR3nt: TGTGCCAGCAGCTCTGGTCAGGGTGAAGCTTTCTTT
abundance: .; j_gene: TRBJ1-2; v_gene: TRBV6-4; d_gene: TRBD1; CDR3aa: CASSDSGDRGHGYTF; CDR3nt: TGTGCCAGCAGTGACTCCGGGGACAGGGGGCATGGCTACACCTTC
abundance: once; j_gene: TRBJ2-4; v_gene: TRBV6-5; d_gene: .; CDR3aa: CASSPRQVGNIQYF; CDR3nt: TGTGCCAGCAGCCCAAGACAGGTCGGGAACATTCAGTACTTC
abundance: .; j_gene: TRBJ1-3; v_gene: TRBV10-3; d_gene: TRBD1; CDR3aa: CAISDLGTAHSGNTIYF; CDR3nt: TGTGCCATCAGTGATCTAGGGACAGCGCACTCTGGAAACACCATATATTTT
abundance: once; j_gene: TRBJ1-2; v_gene: TRBV6-2/TRBV6-3; d_gene: TRBD1; CDR3aa: CASSLDRANYGYTF; CDR3nt: TGTGCCAGCAGTCTTGACAGGGCCAACTATGGCTACACCTTC
abundance: .; j_gene: TRBJ2-3; v_gene: TRBV19; d_gene: TRBD1; CDR3aa: CASTRTGSSDTQYF; CDR3nt: TGTGCCAGTACAAGGACAGGTTCTTCAGATACGCAGTATTTT
abundance: once; j_gene: TRBJ1-6; v_gene: TRBV5-8; d_gene: TRBD1; CDR3aa: CASSLDRARGSPLHF; CDR3nt: TGTGCCAGCAGCCTAGACAGGGCGCGCGGTTCACCCCTCCACTTT
abundance: .; j_gene: TRBJ1-4; v_gene: TRBV5-4; d_gene: TRBD1; CDR3aa: CASSLGDSRRTF; CDR3nt: TGTGCCAGCAGCTTGGGGGACAGCCGTCGGACCTTT
abundance: .; j_gene: TRBJ2-3; v_gene: TRBV5-1; d_gene: .; CDR3aa: CASSLAGDTDTQYF; CDR3nt: TGCGCCAGCAGCCTCGCCGGGGACACAGATACGCAGTATTTT
abundance: once; j_gene: TRBJ2-6; v_gene: TRBV7-2; d_gene: .; CDR3aa: CASSFAGAGANVLTF; CDR3nt: TGTGCCAGCAGCTTTGCAGGGGCTGGGGCCAACGTCCTGACTTTC
abundance: .; j_gene: TRBJ1-1; v_gene: TRBV7-8; d_gene: .; CDR3aa: CASSPGVSGIKNTEAFF; CDR3nt: TGTGCCAGCAGCCCCGGGGTGTCAGGAATAAAGAACACTGAAGCTTTCTTT
abundance: .; j_gene: TRBJ1-1; v_gene: TRBV28; d_gene: .; CDR3aa: CASRSGIEAFF; CDR3nt: TGTGCCAGCAGGTCCGGGATTGAAGCTTTCTTT
abundance: few; j_gene: TRBJ1-1; v_gene: TRBV19; d_gene: .; CDR3aa: CASTSGIRTEAFF; CDR3nt: TGTGCCAGTACCAGCGGGATCCGGACTGAAGCTTTCTTT